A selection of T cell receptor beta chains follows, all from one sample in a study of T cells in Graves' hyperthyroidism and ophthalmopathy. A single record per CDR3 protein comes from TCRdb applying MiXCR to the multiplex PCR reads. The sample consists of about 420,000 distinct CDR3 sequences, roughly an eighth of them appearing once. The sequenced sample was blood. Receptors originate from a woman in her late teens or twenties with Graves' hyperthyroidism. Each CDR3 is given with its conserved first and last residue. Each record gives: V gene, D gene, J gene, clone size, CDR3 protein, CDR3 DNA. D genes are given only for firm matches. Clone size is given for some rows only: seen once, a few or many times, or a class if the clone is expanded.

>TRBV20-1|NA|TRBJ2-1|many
CSAPASGDSYNEQFF
TGCAGTGCCCCGGCCAGCGGAGACTCCTACAATGAGCAGTTCTTC
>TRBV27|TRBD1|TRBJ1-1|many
CASRAVTGGLNTEAFF
TGTGCCAGCAGAGCAGTGACAGGGGGCCTGAACACTGAAGCTTTCTTT
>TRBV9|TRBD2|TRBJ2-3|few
CASSLPGRSGIDTQYF
TGTGCCAGCAGCCTCCCGGGACGGAGCGGGATAGATACGCAGTATTTT
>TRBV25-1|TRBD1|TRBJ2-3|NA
CASSESETGGKATQYF
TGTGCCAGCAGTGAATCCGAGACAGGGGGGAAGGCTACGCAGTATTTT
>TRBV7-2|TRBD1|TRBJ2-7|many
CASSPWTGLNSEQYF
TGTGCCAGCAGCCCCTGGACAGGTCTTAACAGCGAGCAGTACTTC
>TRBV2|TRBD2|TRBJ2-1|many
CASSGLSGRAFYNEQFF
TGTGCCAGCAGTGGGCTCAGCGGGAGGGCCTTCTACAATGAGCAGTTCTTC
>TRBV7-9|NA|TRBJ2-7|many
CASSDRIWDSPYYEQYF
TGTGCCAGCAGCGATAGGATTTGGGACTCTCCCTACTACGAGCAGTACTTC
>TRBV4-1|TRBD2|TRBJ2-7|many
CASRQGLADTYEQYF
TGCGCCAGCAGACAAGGACTAGCGGACACCTACGAGCAGTACTTC
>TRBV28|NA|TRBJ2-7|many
CASSPPPTGSSYEQYF
TGTGCCAGCAGTCCACCCCCGACGGGGAGCTCCTACGAGCAGTACTTC
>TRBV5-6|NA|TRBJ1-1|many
CASSLQGMTEAFF
TGTGCCAGCAGCTTGCAGGGGATGACTGAAGCTTTCTTT
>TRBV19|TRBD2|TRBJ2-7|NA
CASSLDSHPASGSSYEQYF
TGTGCCAGTAGTCTCGACTCCCACCCCGCTAGCGGAAGCTCCTACGAGCAGTACTTC
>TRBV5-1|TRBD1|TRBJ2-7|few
CASSRTGKQSYEQYF
TGCGCCAGCAGCCGGACAGGGAAACAAAGTTACGAGCAGTACTTC
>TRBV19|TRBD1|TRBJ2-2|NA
CASQWDRVTGELFF
TGTGCCAGCCAGTGGGACAGGGTAACCGGGGAGCTGTTTTTT
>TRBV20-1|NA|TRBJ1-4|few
CSARGHLLTNEKLFF
TGCAGTGCTAGAGGTCACCTACTAACTAATGAAAAACTGTTTTTT
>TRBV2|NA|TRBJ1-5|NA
CASREGFNQPQHF
TGTGCCAGCAGGGAGGGATTTAATCAGCCCCAGCATTTT
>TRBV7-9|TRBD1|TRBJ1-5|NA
CASSLEGQGGQPQHF
TGTGCCAGCAGCTTAGAGGGACAGGGTGGTCAGCCCCAGCATTTT
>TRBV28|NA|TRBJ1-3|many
CAVHTGSSGNTIYF
TGTGCCGTCCACACAGGGAGCTCTGGAAACACCATATATTTT
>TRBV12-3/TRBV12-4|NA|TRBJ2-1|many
CASSLGVESGNHNEQFF
TGTGCCAGCAGTTTAGGGGTCGAGTCAGGGAACCACAATGAGCAGTTCTTC
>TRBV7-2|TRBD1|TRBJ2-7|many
CASSRIDRGDEQYF
TGTGCCAGCAGCCGTATAGACAGGGGAGACGAGCAGTACTTC
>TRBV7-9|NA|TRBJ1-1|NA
CASSLVFGGGNTEAFF
TGTGCCAGCAGCTTAGTATTCGGGGGCGGGAACACTGAAGCTTTCTTT
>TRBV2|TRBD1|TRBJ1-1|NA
CASSSGTENTEALF
TGTGCCAGCAGCTCCGGGACAGAGAACACTGAAGCTCTCTTT
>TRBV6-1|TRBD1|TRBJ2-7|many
CASSRDRVEQYF
TGTGCCAGCAGTCGGGACAGGGTCGAGCAGTACTTC
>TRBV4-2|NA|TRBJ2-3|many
CASSLPTGTYTDTQYF
TGTGCCAGCAGCCTCCCCACAGGCACGTACACAGATACGCAGTATTTT
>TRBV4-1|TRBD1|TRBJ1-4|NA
CASSQPGTVHEKLFF
TGCGCCAGCAGCCAGCCCGGGACAGTCCATGAAAAACTGTTTTTT
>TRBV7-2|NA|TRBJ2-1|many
CASSLAKGVYNEQFF
TGTGCCAGCAGCTTAGCGAAGGGAGTCTACAATGAGCAGTTCTTC
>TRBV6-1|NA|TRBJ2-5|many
CASSVLSPGETQYF
TGTGCCAGCAGTGTCCTTAGTCCCGGGGAGACCCAGTACTTC
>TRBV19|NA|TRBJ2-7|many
CASSSGQTYEQYF
TGTGCTAGCAGCTCGGGTCAGACCTACGAGCAGTACTTC
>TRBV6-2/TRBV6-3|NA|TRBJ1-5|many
CASSYSQGRVNQPQHF
TGTGCCAGCAGTTACTCCCAGGGGCGGGTCAATCAGCCCCAGCATTTT
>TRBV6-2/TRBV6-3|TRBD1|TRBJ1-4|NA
CASSYSSGQGNEKLFF
TGTGCCAGCAGTTACTCGAGCGGACAGGGGAATGAAAAACTGTTTTTT
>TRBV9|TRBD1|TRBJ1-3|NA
CASSVGGQGGNTIYF
TGTGCCAGCAGCGTCGGGGGACAGGGCGGAAACACCATATATTTT
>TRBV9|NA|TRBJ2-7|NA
CASSINGAYEQYF
TGTGCCAGCAGCATTAACGGGGCCTACGAGCAGTACTTC
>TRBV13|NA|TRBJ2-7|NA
CASSSDPVTYEQYF
TGTGCCAGCAGCTCTGATCCGGTCACCTACGAGCAGTACTTC
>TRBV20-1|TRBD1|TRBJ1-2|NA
CSARLRTGEDGYTF
TGCAGTGCACGGCTGAGGACAGGGGAGGATGGCTACACCTTC
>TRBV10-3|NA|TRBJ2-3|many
CAISDLNTDTQYF
TGTGCCATCAGTGATCTCAACACAGATACGCAGTATTTT
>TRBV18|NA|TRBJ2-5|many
CASSRPGVQETQYF
TGTGCCAGCTCACGGCCGGGAGTCCAAGAGACCCAGTACTTC